The T cell receptor beta chain under discussion was sequenced for a study of identical twins. One entry per CDR3 protein results from TCRdb running MiXCR on the 5' RACE reads. The table includes more than 600,000 distinct CDR3 sequences, approximately 18% detected once. This sample also appeared in a second study, on T cells expressing NK-cell markers. That work contributes: Seven of the eight sequenced donors were HCMV-seropositive; one was seronegative.

The receptor comes from a woman between 18 and 30 years old in good health. The sample was PBMCs.

CDR3 nucleotide sequence: TGTGCCAGCAGTTACTCGGGGACAGGGAGCCCCCTCCACTTT. Encoded protein: CASSYSGTGSPLHF. The chain links TRBV6-5 to TRBJ1-6, with TRBD1 matching 9 bases. CDR3 length: 14 residues. The germline V gene encodes CDR1 MNHEY and CDR2 SVGAGI. Trimming at V came to 0 bases and at J to 13 bases, leaving 4 bases not matched to a gene.